Following are 11 T cell receptor beta chains from one sample sequenced in a study of blood T cell repertoires in COVID-19. Sequencing used immunoSEQ multiplex PCR; TCRdb keeps in-frame clones, though not all of them. This table has around 200,000 clones, roughly 90% appearing once. Sequences were obtained from peripheral blood. All receptors derive from a man between 65 and 85 years old with active or convalescent COVID-19.

The chain joins TRBV27 to TRBJ2-4; 8 bases line up with TRBD2. The CDR3 has 14 amino acids. J was trimmed by 3 bases and V by 5 bases; bases with no gene match: 3. From germline, CDR1 is MNHEY and CDR2 SMNVEV (reference sequence). The CDR3 nucleotides read TGTGCCAGCAGTCCCGGGACTAGCAAAAACATTCAGTACTTC. Amino acid sequence: CASSPGTSKNIQYF.

This clone was recorded once. CDR3 loop: CASSPRVPTGYYYEQYF. CDR3 nucleotide sequence: TGTGCCAGCAGTCCCCGGGTTCCAACCGGCTACTACTACGAGCAGTACTTC. The chain recombines TRBV28 with TRBJ2-7; D not certain. This CDR3 is built from 17 residues. Deletions cut 5 bases from V and 3 bases from J, with 23 bases between. Per germline, CDR1 MDHEN and CDR2 SYDVKM.

The chain joins TRBV7-9 to TRBJ1-3, with 8 bases identical to TRBD1. This CDR3 comprises 16 residues. After removal of 6 bases from V and 0 bases from J, the junction contained 7 bases not matched to a gene. Per germline, CDR1 SEHNR and CDR2 FQNEAQ (reference sequence). DNA of the CDR3: TGTGCCAGCAGTCTCGGACAGGGAAACTCTGGAAACACCATATATTTT. It yields the protein CASSLGQGNSGNTIYF.

This clone was counted once. The gene calls are TRBV28 and TRBJ2-7, with D possibly matching TRBD2 (5 bases). Germline CDR1 and CDR2: MDHEN and SYDVKM. The V and J ends lost 7 bases and 0 bases respectively, with 22 bases between them. CDR3 length: 17 residues. The CDR3 DNA sequence: TGTGCCAGCAAACGATCCCCCTCAGGTGGACTCTCCTACGAGCAGTACTTC. Amino acids: CASKRSPSGGLSYEQYF.

The chain carries TRBV19 and TRBJ1-4, with D hard to call. Trimming left V 5 bases short and J 7 bases short, with 11 bases between. The germline gives CDR1 LNHDA, CDR2 SQIVND (reference sequence). The length of the CDR3 is 13 residues. The CDR3 sequence is CASSREWSEKLFF. CDR3 coding DNA: TGTGCCAGTAGTCGGGAGTGGAGTGAAAAACTGTTTTTT.

The chain carries TRBV15 and TRBJ2-7, with 10 bases aligning to TRBD2. Germline CDR1 LNHNV, CDR2 YYDKDF (reference sequence). J lost 13 bases, V lost 0 bases, and 6 bases had no gene match. The CDR3 spans 13 residues. The CDR3 reads CATSRDPALAGYF. DNA for the CDR3: TGTGCCACCAGCAGAGATCCGGCACTAGCGGGATACTTC.

This clone showed up just once. This chain uses TRBV2 with TRBJ1-3, with 7 bases that match TRBD1. V was pared by 6 bases and J by 4 bases, with 6 bases of the junction left unmatched. The CDR3 length is 14 residues. Germline V CDR1 and CDR2: SNHLY, FYNNEI. CDR3 amino acids: CASRQGVSGNTIYF. The DNA of the CDR3 is TGTGCCAGCAGGCAGGGGGTATCAGGAAACACCATATATTTT. The full variable domain, its missing parts supplied by reference TRBV2 and TRBJ1-3, is EPEVTQTPSHQVTQMGQEVILRCVPISNHLYFYWYRQILGQKVEFLVSFYNNEISEKSEIFDDQFSVERPDGSNFTLKIRSTKLEDSAMYFCASRQGVSGNTIYFGEGSWLTVV.

The chain uses TRBV2 and TRBJ1-5, with a possible D match to TRBD1 (5 bases). The CDR3 extends over 15 amino acids. Germline lookup yields CDR1 SNHLY and CDR2 FYNNEI. V shed 5 bases and J shed 6 bases, with 17 bases lying between them. The CDR3 DNA sequence: TGTGCCAGCAGTTTAGACGGGGGTAGGGTTCAGCCCCAGCATTTT. Protein sequence: CASSLDGGRVQPQHF.

The CDR3 nucleotides read TGTGCCAGCAGCTCGAACAGGGGGAGCTACGAGCAGTACTTC. Its translation: CASSSNRGSYEQYF. The chain carries TRBV7-3 and TRBJ2-7; TRBD1 matches at 8 bases. The CDR3 covers 14 residues. The junction had 5 bases not matched to a gene; V was cut back by 4 bases and J by 3 bases. Germline loops: CDR1 SGHTA, CDR2 FQGTGA.

The chain links TRBV27 to TRBJ1-2; D is unclear. This CDR3 contains 16 residues. Germline V gene data show CDR1 as MNHEY and CDR2 as SMNVEV (reference sequence). V lost 6 bases, J lost 4 bases, and 21 bases lay in between. The CDR3 coding sequence is TGTGCCAGCAGCTCCCCCGGGAGGAGGCCTCCCTATGGCTACACCTTC. It is translated as CASSSPGRRPPYGYTF.

V usage is TRBV5-1 and J usage is TRBJ2-5, with TRBD1 identical over 7 bases. The CDR3 is 13 residues long. Germline lookup yields CDR1 SGHRS and CDR2 YFSETQ. J was trimmed by 3 bases and V by 4 bases; bases with no gene match: 3. The CDR3 nucleotides are TGCGCCAGCAGCATGCAGGGGGAAGAGACCCAGTACTTC. Its translation: CASSMQGEETQYF.